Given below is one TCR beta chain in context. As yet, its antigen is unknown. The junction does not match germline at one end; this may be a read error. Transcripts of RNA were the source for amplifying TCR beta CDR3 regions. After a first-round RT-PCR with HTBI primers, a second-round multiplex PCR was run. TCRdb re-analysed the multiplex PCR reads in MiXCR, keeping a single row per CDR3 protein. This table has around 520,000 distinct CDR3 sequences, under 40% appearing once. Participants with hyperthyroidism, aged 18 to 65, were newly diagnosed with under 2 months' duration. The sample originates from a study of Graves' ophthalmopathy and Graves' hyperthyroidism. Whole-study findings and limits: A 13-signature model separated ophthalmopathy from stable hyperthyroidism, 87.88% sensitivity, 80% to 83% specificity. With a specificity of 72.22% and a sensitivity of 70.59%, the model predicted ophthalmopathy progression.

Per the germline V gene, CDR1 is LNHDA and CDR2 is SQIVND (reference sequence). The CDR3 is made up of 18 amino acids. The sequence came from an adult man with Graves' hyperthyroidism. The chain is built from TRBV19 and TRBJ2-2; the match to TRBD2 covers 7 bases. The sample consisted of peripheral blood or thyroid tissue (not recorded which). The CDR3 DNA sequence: TGTGCCAGTAGTATAGTAGGACGGATACTAGCGAACACCGGGGAGCTGTACTTC. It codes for CASSIVGRILANTGELYF. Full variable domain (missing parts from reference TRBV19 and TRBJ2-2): DGGITQSPKYLFRKEGQNVTLSCEQNLNHDAMYWYRQDPGQGLRLIYYSQIVNDFQKGDIAEGYSVSREKKESFPLTVTSAQKNPTAFYLCASSIVGRILANTGELYFGEGSRLTVL.